This T cell receptor (beta chain) was identified during a study of blood T cells in healthy people across ages. Study context: Capturing about one barcoded beta molecule per two T cells was achieved by template switching.

RNA extraction gave at least 5.5 micrograms of total RNA per sample. Study-level points and caveats: There was a strong correlation between TCR beta diversity and naive T cell percentage.

Through a sample-barcoded 5' primer and a J-beta primer mix, a second PCR was run for roughly 6 to 11 cycles. TCRdb called the 5' RACE reads again in MiXCR, with one record for every CDR3 protein. The data contain about 650,000 distinct CDR3 sequences, less than 40% of them seen just once; the ten biggest clones take up 15%. The V and J ends lost 1 base and 7 bases respectively, with 13 bases between them. This CDR3 has 14 residues. The germline V gene encodes CDR1 LGHNT and CDR2 FRNRAP. Comment on this clonotype: Antigen: not known.

Source material: blood. This TCR was recovered from a woman at least 80 years old in good health. V gene TRBV12-5 combines with J gene TRBJ1-1, with a weak D call TRBD1 (6 bases). The CDR3 bases are TGTGCTAGTGGTTTGGCCGGAGGGGACAATGAAGCTTTCTTT. Amino acids: CASGLAGGDNEAFF.